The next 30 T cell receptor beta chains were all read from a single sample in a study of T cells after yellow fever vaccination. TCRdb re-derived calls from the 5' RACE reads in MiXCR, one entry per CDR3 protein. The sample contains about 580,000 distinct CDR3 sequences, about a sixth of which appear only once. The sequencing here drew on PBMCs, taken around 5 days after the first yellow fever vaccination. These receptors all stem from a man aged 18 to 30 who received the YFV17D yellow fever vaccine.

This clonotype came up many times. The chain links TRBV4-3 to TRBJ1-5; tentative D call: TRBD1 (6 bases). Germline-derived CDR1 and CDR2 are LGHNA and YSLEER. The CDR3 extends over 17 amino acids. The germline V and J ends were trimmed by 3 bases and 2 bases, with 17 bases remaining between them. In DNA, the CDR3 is TGCGCCAGCAGCCAGGACCCTTGGACAGTCGGCAATCAGCCCCAGCATTTT. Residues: CASSQDPWTVGNQPQHF.

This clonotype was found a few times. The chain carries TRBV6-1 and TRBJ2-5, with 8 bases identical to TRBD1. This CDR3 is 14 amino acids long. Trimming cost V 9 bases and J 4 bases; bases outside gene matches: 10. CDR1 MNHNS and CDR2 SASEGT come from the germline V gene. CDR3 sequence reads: CASPGQGVRETQYF. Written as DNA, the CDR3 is TGTGCCAGTCCTGGACAGGGAGTAAGAGAGACCCAGTACTTC.

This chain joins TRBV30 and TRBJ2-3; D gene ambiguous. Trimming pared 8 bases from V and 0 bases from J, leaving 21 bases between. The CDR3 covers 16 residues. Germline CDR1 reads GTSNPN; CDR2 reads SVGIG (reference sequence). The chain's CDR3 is CARKPRLFHSTDTQYF. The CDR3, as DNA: TGTGCCCGGAAACCTCGTCTATTCCATAGCACAGATACGCAGTATTTT.

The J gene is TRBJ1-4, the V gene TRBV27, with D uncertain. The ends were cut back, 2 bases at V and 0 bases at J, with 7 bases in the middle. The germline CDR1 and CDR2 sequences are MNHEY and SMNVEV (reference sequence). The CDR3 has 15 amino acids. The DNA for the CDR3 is TGTGCCAGCAGTTTACTCGGCTCAACTAATGAAAAACTGTTTTTT. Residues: CASSLLGSTNEKLFF. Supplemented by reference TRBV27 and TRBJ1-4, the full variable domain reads EAQVTQNPRYLITVTGKKLTVTCSQNMNHEYMSWYRQDPGLGLRQIYYSMNVEVTDKGDVPEGYKVSRKEKRNFPLILESPSPNQTSLYFCASSLLGSTNEKLFFGSGTQLSVL.

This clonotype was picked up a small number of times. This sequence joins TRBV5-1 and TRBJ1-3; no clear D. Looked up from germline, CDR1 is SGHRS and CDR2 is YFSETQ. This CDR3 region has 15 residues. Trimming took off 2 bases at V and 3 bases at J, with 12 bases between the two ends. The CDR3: CASSLGSTGGNTIYF. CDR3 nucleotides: TGCGCCAGCAGCTTAGGTTCGACTGGTGGAAACACCATATATTTT.

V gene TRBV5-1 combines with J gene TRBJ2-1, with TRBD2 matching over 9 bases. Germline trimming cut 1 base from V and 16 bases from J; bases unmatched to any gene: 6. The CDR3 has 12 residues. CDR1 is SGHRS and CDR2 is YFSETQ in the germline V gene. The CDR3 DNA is TGCGCCAGCAGCTTGACTGGCGGGGGGGCATTCTTC. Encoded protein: CASSLTGGGAFF.

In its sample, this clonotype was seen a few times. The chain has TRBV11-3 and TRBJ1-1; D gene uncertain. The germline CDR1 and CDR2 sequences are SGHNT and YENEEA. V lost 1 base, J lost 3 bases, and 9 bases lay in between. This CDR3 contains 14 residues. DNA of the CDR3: TGTGCCAGCAGCTTAGCCGGTATGGACACTGAAGCTTTCTTT. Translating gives CASSLAGMDTEAFF.

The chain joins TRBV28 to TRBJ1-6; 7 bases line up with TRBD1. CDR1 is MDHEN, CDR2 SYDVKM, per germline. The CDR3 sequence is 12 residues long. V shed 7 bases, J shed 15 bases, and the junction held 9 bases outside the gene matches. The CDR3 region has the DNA TGTGCCAGCAATACCGGACAGGCTCTCCTCCACTTT. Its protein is CASNTGQALLHF. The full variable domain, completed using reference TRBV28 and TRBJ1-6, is DVKVTQSSRYLVKRTGEKVFLECVQDMDHENMFWYRQDPGLGLRLIYFSYDVKMKEKGDIPEGYSVSREKKERFSLILESASTNQTSMYLCASNTGQALLHFGNGTRLTVT.

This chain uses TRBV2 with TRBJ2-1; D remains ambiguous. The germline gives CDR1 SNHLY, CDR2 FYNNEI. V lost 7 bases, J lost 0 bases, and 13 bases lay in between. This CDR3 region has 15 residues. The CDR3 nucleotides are TGTGCCAGCATACTGGGTACCAGCTCCTACAATGAGCAGTTCTTC. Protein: CASILGTSSYNEQFF. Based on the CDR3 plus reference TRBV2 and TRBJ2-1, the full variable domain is EPEVTQTPSHQVTQMGQEVILRCVPISNHLYFYWYRQILGQKVEFLVSFYNNEISEKSEIFDDQFSVERPDGSNFTLKIRSTKLEDSAMYFCASILGTSSYNEQFFGPGTRLTVL.

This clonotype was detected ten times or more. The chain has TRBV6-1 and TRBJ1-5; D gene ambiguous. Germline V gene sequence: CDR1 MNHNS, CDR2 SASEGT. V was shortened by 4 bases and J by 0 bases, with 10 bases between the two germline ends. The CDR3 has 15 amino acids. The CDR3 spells CASSASAYSNQPQHF. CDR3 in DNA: TGTGCCAGCAGTGCTTCGGCCTATAGCAATCAGCCCCAGCATTTT.

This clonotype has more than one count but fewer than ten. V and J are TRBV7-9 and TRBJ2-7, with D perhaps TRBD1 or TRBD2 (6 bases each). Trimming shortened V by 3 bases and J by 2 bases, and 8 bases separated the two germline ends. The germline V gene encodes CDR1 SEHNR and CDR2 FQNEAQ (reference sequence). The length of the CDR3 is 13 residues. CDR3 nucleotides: TGTGCCAGCAGCTTCGGGGGCGCCTACGAGCAGTACGTC. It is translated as CASSFGGAYEQYV.

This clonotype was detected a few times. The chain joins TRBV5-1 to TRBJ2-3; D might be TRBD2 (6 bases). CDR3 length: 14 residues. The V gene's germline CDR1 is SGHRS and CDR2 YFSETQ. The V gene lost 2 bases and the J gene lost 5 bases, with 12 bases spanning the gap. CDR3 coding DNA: TGCGCCAGCAGCTTAGGAGGGAGGCAAGATACGCAGTATTTT. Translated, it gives CASSLGGRQDTQYF.

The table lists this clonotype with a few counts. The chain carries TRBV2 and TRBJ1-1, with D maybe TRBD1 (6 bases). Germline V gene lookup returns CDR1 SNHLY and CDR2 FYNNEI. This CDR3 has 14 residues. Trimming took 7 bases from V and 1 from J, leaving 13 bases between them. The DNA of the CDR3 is TGTGCCAGCACCAGAAAGGGACAGAACACTGAAGCTTTCTTT. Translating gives CASTRKGQNTEAFF.

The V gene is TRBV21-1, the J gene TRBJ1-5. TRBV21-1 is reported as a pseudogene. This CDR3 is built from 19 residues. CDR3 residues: CASSKVSQGLHGGNQPQHF. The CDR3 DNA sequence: TGTGCCAGCAGCAAAGTTTCTCAGGGACTGCATGGTGGCAATCAGCCCCAGCATTTT.

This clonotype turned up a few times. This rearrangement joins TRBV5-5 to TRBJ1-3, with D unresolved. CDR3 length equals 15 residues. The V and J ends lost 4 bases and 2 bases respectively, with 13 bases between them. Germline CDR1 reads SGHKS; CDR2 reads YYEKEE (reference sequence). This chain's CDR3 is CASSPDPNPGNTIYF. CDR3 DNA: TGTGCCAGCAGCCCCGACCCGAATCCTGGAAACACCATATATTTT. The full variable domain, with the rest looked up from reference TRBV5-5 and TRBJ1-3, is DAGVTQSPTHLIKTRGQQVTLRCSPISGHKSVSWYQQVLGQGPQFIFQYYEKEERGRGNFPDRFSARQFPNYSSELNVNALLLGDSALYLCASSPDPNPGNTIYFGEGSWLTVV.

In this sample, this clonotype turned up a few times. CDR3 nucleotides: TGTGCCAGCAGCGATGAACGAGGGGGGGTTGAAGAGACCCAGTACTTC. Translated, it gives CASSDERGGVEETQYF. V is TRBV7-2 and J is TRBJ2-5; tentative D call: TRBD2 (7 bases). V lost 5 bases to trimming and J lost 3 bases, with 19 bases between them. The germline V gene has CDR1 SGHTA and CDR2 FQGNSA. The CDR3 runs to 16 residues.

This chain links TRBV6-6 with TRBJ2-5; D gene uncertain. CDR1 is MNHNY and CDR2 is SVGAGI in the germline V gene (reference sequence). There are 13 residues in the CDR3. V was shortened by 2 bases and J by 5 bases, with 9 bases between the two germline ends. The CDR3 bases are TGTGCCAGCAGTTACCGCGAACTCGAGACCCAGTACTTC. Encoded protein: CASSYRELETQYF.

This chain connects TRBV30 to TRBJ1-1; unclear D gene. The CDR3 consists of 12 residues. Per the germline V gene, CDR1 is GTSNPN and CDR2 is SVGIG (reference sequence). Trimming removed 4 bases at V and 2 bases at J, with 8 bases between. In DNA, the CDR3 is TGTGCCTGGAACCGAAGAAACACTGAAGCTTTCTTT. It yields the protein CAWNRRNTEAFF. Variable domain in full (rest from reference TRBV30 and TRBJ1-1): SQTIHQWPATLVQPVGSPLSLECTVEGTSNPNLYWYRQAAGRGLQLLFYSVGIGQISSEVPQNLSASRPQDRQFILSSKKLLLSDSGFYLCAWNRRNTEAFFGQGTRLTVV.

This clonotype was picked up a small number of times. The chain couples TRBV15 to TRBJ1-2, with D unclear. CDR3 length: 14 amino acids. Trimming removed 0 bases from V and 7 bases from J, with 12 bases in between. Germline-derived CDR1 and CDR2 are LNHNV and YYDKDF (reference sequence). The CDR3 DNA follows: TGTGCCACCAGCAGAGATCCACCCCGGGGTGGCTACACCTTC. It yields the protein CATSRDPPRGGYTF.

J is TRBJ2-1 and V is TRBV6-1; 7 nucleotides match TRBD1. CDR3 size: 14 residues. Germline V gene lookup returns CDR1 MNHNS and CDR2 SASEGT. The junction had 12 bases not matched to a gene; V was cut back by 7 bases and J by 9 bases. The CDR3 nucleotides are TGTGCCAGCACCGGGAATAACAGGGGACGTGAGCAGTTCTTC. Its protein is CASTGNNRGREQFF.

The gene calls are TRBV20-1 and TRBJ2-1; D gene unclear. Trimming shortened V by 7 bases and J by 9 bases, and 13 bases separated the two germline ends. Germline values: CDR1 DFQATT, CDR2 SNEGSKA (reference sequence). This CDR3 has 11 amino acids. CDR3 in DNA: TGCAGTGGACTCAGCTCCGGTGAGCAGTTCTTC. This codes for CSGLSSGEQFF.

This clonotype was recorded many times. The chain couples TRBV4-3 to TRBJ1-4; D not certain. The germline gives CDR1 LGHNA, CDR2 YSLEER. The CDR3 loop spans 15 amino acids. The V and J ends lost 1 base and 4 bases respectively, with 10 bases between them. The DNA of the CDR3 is TGCGCCAGCAGCCAAGTGGCGGGATTTAATGAAAAACTGTTTTTT. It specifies CASSQVAGFNEKLFF.

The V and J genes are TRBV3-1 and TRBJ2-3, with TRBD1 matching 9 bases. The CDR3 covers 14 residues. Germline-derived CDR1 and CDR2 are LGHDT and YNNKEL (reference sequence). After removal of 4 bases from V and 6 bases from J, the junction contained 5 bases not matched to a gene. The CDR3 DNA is TGTGCCAGCAGCCCGGACAGGGGAGCTGATACGCAGTATTTT. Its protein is CASSPDRGADTQYF.

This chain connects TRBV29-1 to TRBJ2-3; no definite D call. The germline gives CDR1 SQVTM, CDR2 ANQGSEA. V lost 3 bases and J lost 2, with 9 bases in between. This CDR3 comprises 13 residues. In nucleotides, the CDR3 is TGCAGCGTTGATATCGGGTACACAGATACGCAGTATTTT. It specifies CSVDIGYTDTQYF.

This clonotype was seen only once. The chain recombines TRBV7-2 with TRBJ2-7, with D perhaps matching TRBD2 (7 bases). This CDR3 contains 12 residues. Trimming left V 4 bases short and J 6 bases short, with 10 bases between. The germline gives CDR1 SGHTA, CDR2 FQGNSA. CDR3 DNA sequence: TGTGCCAGCAGCTGGGGGGGCAGCGAGCAGTACGTC. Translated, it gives CASSWGGSEQYV.

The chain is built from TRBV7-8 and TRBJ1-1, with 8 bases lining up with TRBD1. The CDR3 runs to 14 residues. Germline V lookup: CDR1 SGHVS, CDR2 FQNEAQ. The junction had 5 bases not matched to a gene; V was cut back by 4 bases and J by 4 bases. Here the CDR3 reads CASSSWTGITEAFF. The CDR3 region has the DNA TGTGCCAGCAGCTCCTGGACAGGGATCACTGAAGCTTTCTTT.

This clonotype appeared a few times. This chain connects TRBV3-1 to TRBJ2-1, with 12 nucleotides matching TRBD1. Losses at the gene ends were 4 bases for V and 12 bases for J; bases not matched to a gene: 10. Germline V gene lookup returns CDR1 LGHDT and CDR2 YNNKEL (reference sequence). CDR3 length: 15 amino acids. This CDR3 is CASSPGGTGGMGQFF. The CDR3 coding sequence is TGTGCCAGCAGCCCAGGTGGGACAGGGGGCATGGGGCAGTTCTTC.

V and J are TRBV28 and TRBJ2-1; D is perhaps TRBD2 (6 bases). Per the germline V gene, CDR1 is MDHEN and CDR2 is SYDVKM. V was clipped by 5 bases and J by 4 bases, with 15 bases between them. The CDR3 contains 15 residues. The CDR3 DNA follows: TGTGCCAGCAGTCCCCCCAGCGGGTGGTACAATGAGCAGTTCTTC. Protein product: CASSPPSGWYNEQFF.

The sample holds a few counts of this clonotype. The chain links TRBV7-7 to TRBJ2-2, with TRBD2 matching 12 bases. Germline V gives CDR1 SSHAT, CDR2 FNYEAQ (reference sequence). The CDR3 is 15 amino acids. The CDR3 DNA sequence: TGTGCTAGCGGGCTAGCGGGGGGGCCGACCGGGGAGCTGTTTTTT. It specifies CASGLAGGPTGELFF.

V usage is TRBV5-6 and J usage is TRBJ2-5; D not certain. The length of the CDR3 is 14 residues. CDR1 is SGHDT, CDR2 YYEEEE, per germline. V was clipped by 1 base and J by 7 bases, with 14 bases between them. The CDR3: CASSLWRGSWTQYF. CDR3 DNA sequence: TGTGCCAGCAGCTTGTGGCGAGGATCGTGGACCCAGTACTTC. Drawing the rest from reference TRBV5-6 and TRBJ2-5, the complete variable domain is DAGVTQSPTHLIKTRGQQVTLRCSPKSGHDTVSWYQQALGQGPQFIFQYYEEEERQRGNFPDRFSGHQFPNYSSELNVNALLLGDSALYLCASSLWRGSWTQYFGPGTRLLVL.